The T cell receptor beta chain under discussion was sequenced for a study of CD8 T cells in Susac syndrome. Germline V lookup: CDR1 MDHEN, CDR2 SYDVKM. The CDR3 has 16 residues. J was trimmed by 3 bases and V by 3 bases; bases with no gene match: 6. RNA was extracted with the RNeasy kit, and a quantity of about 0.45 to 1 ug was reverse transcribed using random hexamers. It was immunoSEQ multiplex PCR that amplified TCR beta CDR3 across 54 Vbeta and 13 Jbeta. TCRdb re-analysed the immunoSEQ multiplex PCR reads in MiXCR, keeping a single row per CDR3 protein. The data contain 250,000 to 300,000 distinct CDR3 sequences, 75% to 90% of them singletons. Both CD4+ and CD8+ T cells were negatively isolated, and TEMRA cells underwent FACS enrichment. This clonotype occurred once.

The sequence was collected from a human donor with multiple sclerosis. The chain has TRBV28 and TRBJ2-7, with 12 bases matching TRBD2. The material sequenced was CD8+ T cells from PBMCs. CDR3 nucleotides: TGTGCCAGCAGTTTCCCCGGACTAGCGGGACTCTACGAGCAGTACTTC. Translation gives CASSFPGLAGLYEQYF. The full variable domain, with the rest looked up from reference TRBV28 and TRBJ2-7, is DVKVTQSSRYLVKRTGEKVFLECVQDMDHENMFWYRQDPGLGLRLIYFSYDVKMKEKGDIPEGYSVSREKKERFSLILESASTNQTSMYLCASSFPGLAGLYEQYFGPGTRLTVT.